This T cell receptor beta chain was documented in a study of blood T cells in healthy people across ages. Findings of the study overall: Per-million-T-cell TCR beta diversity fell roughly linearly with age.

A second 7 to 11 cycle PCR used barcoded and J-beta primers. Using its own MiXCR run on the 5' RACE reads, TCRdb lists one record per CDR3 protein. The sample has nearly 800,000 distinct CDR3 sequences, 20% to 25% seen once. CDR1 is SGHRS, CDR2 YFSETQ, per germline. The CDR3 is 13 amino acids. V lost 1 base and J 1 base, leaving 5 bases between the germline ends. This clonotype was counted at least ten times. Its antigen is currently unknown. This same sample was also taken into another study, of T cells of mothers and their children.

This TCR was sampled from a boy under 18 in good health. The rearrangement links TRBV5-1 to TRBJ1-1; no definite D call. Input material: blood. The CDR3 spells CASSLYQNTEAFF. CDR3 coding DNA: TGCGCCAGCAGCTTGTACCAGAACACTGAAGCTTTCTTT.